This entry concerns a single TCR beta chain. Its specificity is not known. These data belong to a study of vaccination effects on CD4 cells after COVID-19. Study context: Post-vaccine sampling occurred a median 72 days after the second dose. Findings of the study overall: Long after vaccination, the clones induced by infection and by vaccine shrank markedly in size.

Libraries were prepared by immunoSEQ multiplex PCR; TCRdb keeps only in-frame clonotypes and omits some of them. The table has around 69,000 clones, 70% to 85% seen once; the top ten hold 1.5% to 1.8%. Expansion of antigen-specific CD4+ T cells with viral peptide pools was carried out by the ViraFEST assay before sequencing. Following a roughly ten-day culture, CD4+ T cells were purified. All study participants received two doses of BNT162b2 or mRNA-1273 vaccine. Wells of a few million PBMC each were grown with 10 IU/ml IL-2 and approximately 9.5 ug/ml peptides. Trimming took off 4 bases at V and 0 bases at J, with 15 bases between the two ends. The CDR3 loop spans 17 amino acids. CDR1 and CDR2 from the germline V gene are LGHNA and YNFKEQ.

This specimen consisted of CD4+ T cells from PBMCs cultured with HCoV-229E spike peptides, obtained after COVID-19 vaccination. The sequence was collected from a human donor who received a COVID-19 vaccine. The rearrangement links TRBV4-2 to TRBJ2-2, with D perhaps matching TRBD1 or TRBD2 (5 bases each). Written as DNA, the CDR3 is TGTGCCAGCAGCCCCGCCTTGGGACCAGCGAACACCGGGGAGCTGTTTTTT. Its protein is CASSPALGPANTGELFF.